Listed here are 14 T cell receptor beta chains from one sample, sequenced in a study of T cell repertoires in cytomegalovirus infection. TCRdb fed the reads into MiXCR, producing one record per CDR3 protein. The repertoire holds about 100,000 distinct CDR3 sequences, with around 22% as singletons. The specimen sequenced was CD8+ T cells from PBMCs. These receptors originate from a human donor in good health (CMV status not recorded). Some clones in this sample may be carry-over from other donors' samples.

Ten or more counts support this clonotype. V usage is TRBV19 and J usage is TRBJ1-5; a weak D match, TRBD1 (6 bases). V was cut by 7 bases and J by 4 bases, with 17 bases left in between. CDR3 length: 15 amino acids. Germline-derived CDR1 and CDR2 are LNHDA and SQIVND (reference sequence). The CDR3 DNA is TGTGCCAGTAATAGTCCGGGACACCGGAATCAGCCCCAGCATTTT. Amino acid sequence: CASNSPGHRNQPQHF.

This clonotype was seen more than once but under ten times. The rearrangement joins TRBV20-1 to TRBJ1-3; D is perhaps TRBD1 (6 bases). CDR1 is DFQATT and CDR2 is SNEGSKA in the germline V gene (reference sequence). This CDR3 comprises 13 residues. V was clipped by 4 bases and J by 4 bases, with 11 bases between them. CDR3 DNA sequence: TGCAGTGCTATTGGGGGCCTAGGAAACACCATATATTTT. It yields the protein CSAIGGLGNTIYF.

Ten or more counts support this clonotype. This chain uses TRBV7-2 with TRBJ1-5, with unresolved D. The CDR3 has 14 amino acids. Trimming removed 3 bases from V and 0 bases from J, with 6 bases in between. Germline CDR1 is SGHTA and CDR2 is FQGNSA. The CDR3 loop reads CASSFFDSNQPQHF. The DNA for the CDR3 is TGTGCCAGCAGCTTCTTCGATAGCAATCAGCCCCAGCATTTT.

This clonotype was detected a few times. The V gene is TRBV20-1, the J gene TRBJ2-3; D is possibly TRBD1 (5 bases). The V and J ends lost 1 base and 4 bases respectively, with 15 bases between them. The germline V gene has CDR1 DFQATT and CDR2 SNEGSKA (reference sequence). The CDR3 sequence is 15 residues long. CDR3 nucleotide sequence: TGCAGTGCTAGAGGGATCCAGGGCCCCGCAGATACGCAGTATTTT. Translated, it gives CSARGIQGPADTQYF.

The chain couples TRBV7-2 to TRBJ2-1; the match to TRBD2 covers 12 bases. Germline V gene sequence: CDR1 SGHTA, CDR2 FQGNSA. The ends lost 2 bases at V and 4 bases at J; junction bases unmatched: 0. The CDR3 sequence is 15 residues long. The CDR3 region is CASSLTSGGYNEQFF. The CDR3 DNA is TGTGCCAGCAGCTTAACTAGCGGGGGGTACAATGAGCAGTTCTTC.

The V and J genes are TRBV7-9 and TRBJ2-3; no definite D call. CDR1 and CDR2 from the germline V gene are SEHNR and FQNEAQ (reference sequence). This CDR3 spans 15 amino acids. The V end lost 2 bases, the J end lost 6 bases, and 15 bases lay between the germline ends. DNA of the CDR3: TGTGCCAGCAGCTTAAGAGCTCCCGACGGGGATACGCAGTATTTT. Translation: CASSLRAPDGDTQYF.

This clonotype was detected a few times. The chain couples TRBV5-6 to TRBJ1-4, with 7 bases fitting TRBD1. The CDR3 length is 13 residues. Germline CDR1 is SGHDT and CDR2 is YYEEEE. Trimming at V came to 6 bases and at J to 6 bases, leaving 5 bases not matched to a gene. The DNA for the CDR3 is TGTGCCAGCAAACAGGGGACTTATGAAAAACTGTTTTTT. It encodes CASKQGTYEKLFF.

The V gene is TRBV9, the J gene TRBJ2-7; D is possibly TRBD2 (6 bases). Looked up from germline, CDR1 is SGDLS and CDR2 is YYNGEE. This CDR3 has 13 residues. Trimming took 4 bases from V and 4 from J, leaving 12 bases between them. CDR3 region: CASSYGTGYEQYF. The CDR3 DNA reads as TGTGCCAGCAGCTACGGGACTGGTTACGAGCAGTACTTC.

This clonotype was seen a few times. The chain recombines TRBV7-3 with TRBJ1-2; D gene uncertain. There are 14 residues in the CDR3. The V and J ends lost 5 bases and 4 bases respectively, with 14 bases between them. The germline V gene has CDR1 SGHTA and CDR2 FQGTGA. DNA of the CDR3: TGTGCCAGCAGCCCGGGAGGCTCGGGCTATGGCTACACCTTC. Translation: CASSPGGSGYGYTF.

This clonotype was detected many times. V usage is TRBV28 and J usage is TRBJ1-2, with D uncertain. The CDR3 has 13 amino acids. The germline gives CDR1 MDHEN, CDR2 SYDVKM. The V end was cut by 5 bases, the J end by 7 bases, with 14 bases between. CDR3 sequence: CASSPNRGAGYTF. CDR3 coding DNA: TGTGCCAGCAGTCCCAACAGAGGCGCTGGCTACACCTTC.

As regards this clonotype: At one of its ends the junction is not consistent with the germline gene, which may arise from a read error. The chain recombines TRBV5-3 with TRBJ1-1, with 12 bases that match TRBD1. TRBV5-3 is classed as an ORF, of uncertain function. The CDR3 spans 17 residues. The CDR3 sequence: CASSSGQGARGNTEAFF. In nucleotides, the CDR3 is TGTGCCAGCAGCTCGGGACAGGGGGCGAGAGGGAACACTGAAGCTTTCTTT.

This clonotype was observed a single time. This clone may be a read error of a much larger clone one base away. The V and J genes are TRBV7-8 and TRBJ2-2; 7 bases are a match to TRBD1. Germline values: CDR1 SGHVS, CDR2 FQNEAQ. With V trimmed by 5 bases and J by 7 bases, 7 bases remained unmatched. This CDR3 has 14 residues. CDR3 coding DNA: TGTGCCAGCAGCCAGGACAGGTCGGGCGGGGAGCTGTTTTTT. Its translation is CASSQDRSGGELFF.

This clonotype was seen more than once but under ten times. This rearrangement joins TRBV20-1 to TRBJ2-3; 9 nucleotides agree with TRBD2. This CDR3 is built from 15 residues. V lost 0 bases and J lost 3; bases outside the gene matches: 4. Germline assignment: CDR1 DFQATT and CDR2 SNEGSKA (reference sequence). The CDR3 protein is CSARERLAGTDTQYF. As DNA, the CDR3 is TGCAGTGCTAGAGAGCGGCTAGCGGGGACAGATACGCAGTATTTT.

The J gene is TRBJ2-7, the V gene TRBV19, with a weak D call TRBD1 (6 bases). V lost 6 bases and J lost 3, with 15 bases in between. CDR3 length equals 14 residues. CDR1 and CDR2 from the germline V gene are LNHDA and SQIVND (reference sequence). CDR3 sequence: CASRAIRGSYEQYF. CDR3 bases: TGTGCCAGTAGAGCGATCAGGGGAAGCTACGAGCAGTACTTC.